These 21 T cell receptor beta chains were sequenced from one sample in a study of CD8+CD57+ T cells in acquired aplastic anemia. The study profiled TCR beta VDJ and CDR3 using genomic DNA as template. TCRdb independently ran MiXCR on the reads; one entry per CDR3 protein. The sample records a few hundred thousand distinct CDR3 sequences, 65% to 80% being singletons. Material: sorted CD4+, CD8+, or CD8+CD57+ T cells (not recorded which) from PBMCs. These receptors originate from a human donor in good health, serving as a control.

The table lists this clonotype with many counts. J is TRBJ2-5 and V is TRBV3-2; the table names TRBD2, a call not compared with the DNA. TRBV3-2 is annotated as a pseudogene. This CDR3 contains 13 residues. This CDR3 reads CASSHNPRETQYF. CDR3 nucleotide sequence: TGTGCCAGCAGCCACAACCCGCGGGAGACCCAGTACTTC.

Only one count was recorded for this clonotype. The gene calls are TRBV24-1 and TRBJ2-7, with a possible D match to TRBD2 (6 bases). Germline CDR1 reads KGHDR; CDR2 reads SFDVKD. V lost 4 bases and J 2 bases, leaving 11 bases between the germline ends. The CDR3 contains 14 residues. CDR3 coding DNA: TGTGCCACCAGTGAGCGGGACGGTCCCTACGAGCAGTACTTC. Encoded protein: CATSERDGPYEQYF.

The CDR3 DNA sequence: TGCAGTGTTCCCCGACAGGACAGGGTCCTTCTCGAGCAGTACTTC. Translated: CSVPRQDRVLLEQYF. V is TRBV20-1 and J is TRBJ2-7; 8 bases line up with TRBD1. Losses at the gene ends were 7 bases for V and 6 bases for J; bases not matched to a gene: 17. Germline CDR1 DFQATT, CDR2 SNEGSKA (reference sequence). The CDR3 totals 15 residues.

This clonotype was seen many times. CDR3 residues: CASSLVFHGAGYGYTF. The CDR3 region has the DNA TGCGCCAGCAGCTTGGTCTTTCATGGTGCGGGCTATGGCTACACCTTC. V gene TRBV5-1 combines with J gene TRBJ1-2; D not resolved. V lost 0 bases, J lost 4 bases, and 16 bases lay in between. The V gene's germline CDR1 is SGHRS and CDR2 YFSETQ. This CDR3 is built from 16 residues.

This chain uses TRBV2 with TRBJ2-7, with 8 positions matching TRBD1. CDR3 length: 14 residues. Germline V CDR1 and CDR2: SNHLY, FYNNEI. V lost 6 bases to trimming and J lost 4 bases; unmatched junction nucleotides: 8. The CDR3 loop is CASSPGRGQYEQYF. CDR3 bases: TGTGCCAGCAGCCCCGGCAGGGGGCAGTACGAGCAGTACTTC.

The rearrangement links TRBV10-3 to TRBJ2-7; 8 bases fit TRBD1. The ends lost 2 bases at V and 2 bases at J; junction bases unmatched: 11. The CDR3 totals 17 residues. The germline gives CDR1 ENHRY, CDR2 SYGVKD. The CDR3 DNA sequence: TGTGCCATCAGTGAGCGCCTCTCCGGGACAGGAGCCTACGAGCAGTACTTC. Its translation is CAISERLSGTGAYEQYF.

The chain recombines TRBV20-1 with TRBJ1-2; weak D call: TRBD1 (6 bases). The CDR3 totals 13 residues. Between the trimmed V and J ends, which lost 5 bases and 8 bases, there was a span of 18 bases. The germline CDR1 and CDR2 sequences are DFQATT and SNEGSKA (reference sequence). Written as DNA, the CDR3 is TGCAGTGCTGCGACTAGCGGGGGGCAGGGCTACACCTTC. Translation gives CSAATSGGQGYTF.

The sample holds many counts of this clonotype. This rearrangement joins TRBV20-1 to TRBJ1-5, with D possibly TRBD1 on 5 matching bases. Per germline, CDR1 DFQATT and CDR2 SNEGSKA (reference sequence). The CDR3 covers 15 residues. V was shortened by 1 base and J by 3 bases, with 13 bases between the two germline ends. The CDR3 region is CSARAGGAANQPQHF. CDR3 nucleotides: TGCAGTGCTAGAGCGGGAGGGGCAGCCAATCAGCCCCAGCATTTT.

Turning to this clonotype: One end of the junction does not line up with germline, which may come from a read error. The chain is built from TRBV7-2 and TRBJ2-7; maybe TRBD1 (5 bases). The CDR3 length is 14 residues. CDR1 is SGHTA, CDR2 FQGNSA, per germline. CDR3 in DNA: TGTGCCAGCAGCCTTGCCCTTACGGACAATAGAGAACTGTTC. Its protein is CASSLALTDNRELF.

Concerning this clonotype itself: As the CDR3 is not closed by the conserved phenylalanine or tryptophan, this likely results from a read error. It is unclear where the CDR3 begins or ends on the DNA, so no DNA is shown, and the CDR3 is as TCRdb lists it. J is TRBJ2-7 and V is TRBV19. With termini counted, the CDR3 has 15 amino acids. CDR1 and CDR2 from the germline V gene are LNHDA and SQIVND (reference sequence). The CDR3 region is CASSSRNQGYEQYFG.

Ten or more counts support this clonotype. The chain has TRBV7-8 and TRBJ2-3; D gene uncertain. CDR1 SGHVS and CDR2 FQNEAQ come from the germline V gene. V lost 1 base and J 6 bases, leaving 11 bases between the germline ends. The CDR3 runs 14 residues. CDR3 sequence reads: CASSLEGPRDTQYF. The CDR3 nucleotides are TGTGCCAGCAGCTTAGAAGGTCCACGCGATACGCAGTATTTT.

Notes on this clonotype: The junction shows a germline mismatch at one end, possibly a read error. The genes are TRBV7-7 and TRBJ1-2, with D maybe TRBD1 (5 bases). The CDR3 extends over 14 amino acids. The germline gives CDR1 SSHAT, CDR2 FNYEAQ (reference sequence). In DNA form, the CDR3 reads TGTGCCAGCAGCCAGGGCGGGTCGATCTATGGCTACCCCTTC. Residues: CASSQGGSIYGYPF.

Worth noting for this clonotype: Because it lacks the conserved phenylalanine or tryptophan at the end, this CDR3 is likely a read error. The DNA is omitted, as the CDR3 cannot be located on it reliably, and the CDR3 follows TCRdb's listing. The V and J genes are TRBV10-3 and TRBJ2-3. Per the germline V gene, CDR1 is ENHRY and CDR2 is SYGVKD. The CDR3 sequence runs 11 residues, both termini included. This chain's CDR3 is CAISVTDTPYL.

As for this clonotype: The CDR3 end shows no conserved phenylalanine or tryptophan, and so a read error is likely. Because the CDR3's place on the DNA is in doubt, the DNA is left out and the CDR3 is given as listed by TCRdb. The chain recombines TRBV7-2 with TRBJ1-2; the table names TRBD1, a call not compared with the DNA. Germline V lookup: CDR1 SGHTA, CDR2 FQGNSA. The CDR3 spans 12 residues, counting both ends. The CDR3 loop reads CASSAQGYDHTY.

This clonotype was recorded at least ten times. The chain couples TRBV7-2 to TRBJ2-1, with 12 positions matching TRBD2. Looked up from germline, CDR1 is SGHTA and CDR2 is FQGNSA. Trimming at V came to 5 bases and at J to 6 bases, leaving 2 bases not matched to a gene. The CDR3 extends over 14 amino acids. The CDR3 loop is CASSRTSGINEQFF. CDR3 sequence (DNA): TGTGCCAGCAGCAGGACTAGCGGGATCAATGAGCAGTTCTTC. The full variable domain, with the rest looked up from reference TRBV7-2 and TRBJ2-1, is GAGVSQSPSNKVTEKGKDVELRCDPISGHTALYWYRQSLGQGLEFLIYFQGNSAPDKSGLPSDRFSAERTGGSVSTLTIQRTQQEDSAVYLCASSRTSGINEQFFGPGTRLTVL.

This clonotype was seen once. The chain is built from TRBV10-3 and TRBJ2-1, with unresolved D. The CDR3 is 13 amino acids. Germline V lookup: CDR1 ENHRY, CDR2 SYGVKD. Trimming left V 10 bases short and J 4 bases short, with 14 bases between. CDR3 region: CATRSVRYNEQFF. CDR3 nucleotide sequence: TGTGCCACTAGGTCCGTAAGGTACAATGAGCAGTTCTTC.

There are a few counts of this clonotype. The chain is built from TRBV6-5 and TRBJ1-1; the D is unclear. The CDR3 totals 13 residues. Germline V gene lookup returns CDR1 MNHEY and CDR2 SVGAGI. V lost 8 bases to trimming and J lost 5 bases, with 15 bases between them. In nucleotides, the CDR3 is TGTGCCAGCGGTCTTGGGCAGCAAACTGAAGCTTTCTTT. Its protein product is CASGLGQQTEAFF.

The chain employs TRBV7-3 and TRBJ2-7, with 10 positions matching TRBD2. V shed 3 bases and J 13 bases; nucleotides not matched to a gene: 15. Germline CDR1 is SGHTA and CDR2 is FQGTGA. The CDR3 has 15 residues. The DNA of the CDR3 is TGTGCCAGCAGCTTTCTAGCGGGGGAGAGACCCAGTACTTACTTC. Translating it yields CASSFLAGERPSTYF.

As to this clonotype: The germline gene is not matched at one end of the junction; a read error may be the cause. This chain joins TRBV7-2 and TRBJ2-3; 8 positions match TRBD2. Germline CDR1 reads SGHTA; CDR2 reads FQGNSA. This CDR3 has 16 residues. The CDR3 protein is CASSLDGAGGLDRQYF. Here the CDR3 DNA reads TGTGCCAGCAGCTTAGATGGTGCGGGGGGCCTAGATAGGCAGTATTTT.

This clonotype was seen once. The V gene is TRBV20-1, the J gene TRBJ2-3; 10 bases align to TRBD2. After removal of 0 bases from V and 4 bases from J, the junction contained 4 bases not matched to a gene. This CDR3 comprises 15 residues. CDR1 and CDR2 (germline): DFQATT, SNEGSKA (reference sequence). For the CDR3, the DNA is TGCAGTGCTAGAGACAAGCGGGGGGGCCCAGATACGCAGTATTTT. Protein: CSARDKRGGPDTQYF.

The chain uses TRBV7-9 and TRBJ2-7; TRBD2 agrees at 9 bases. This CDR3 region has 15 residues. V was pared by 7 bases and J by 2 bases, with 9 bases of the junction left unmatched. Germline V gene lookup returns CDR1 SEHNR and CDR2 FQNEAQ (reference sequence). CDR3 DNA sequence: TGTGCCAGCACCGCGGGGGGGGCGGGGGCCTACGAGCAGTACTTC. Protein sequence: CASTAGGAGAYEQYF.